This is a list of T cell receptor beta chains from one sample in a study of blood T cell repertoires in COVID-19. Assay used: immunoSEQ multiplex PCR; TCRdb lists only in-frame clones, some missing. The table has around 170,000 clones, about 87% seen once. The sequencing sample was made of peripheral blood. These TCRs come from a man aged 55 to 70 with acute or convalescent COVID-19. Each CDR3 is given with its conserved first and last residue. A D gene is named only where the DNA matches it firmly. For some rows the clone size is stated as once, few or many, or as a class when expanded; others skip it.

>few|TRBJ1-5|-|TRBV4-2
TGTGCCAGCAGCCAACTACAGGGTCAGGGACAGCCCCAGCATTTT
CASSQLQGQGQPQHF
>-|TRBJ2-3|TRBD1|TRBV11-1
TGTGCCAGCAGTCCGGGACAGGGCACAGATACGCAGTATTTT
CASSPGQGTDTQYF
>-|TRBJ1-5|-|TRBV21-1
TGTGCCAGCAGCAAAGGCCCCCGAGTATTGAATCAGCCCCAGCATTTT
CASSKGPRVLNQPQHF
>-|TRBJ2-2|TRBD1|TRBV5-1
TGCGCCAGCTCCGAGGGGGCGACCGGGGAGCTGTTTTTT
CASSEGATGELFF
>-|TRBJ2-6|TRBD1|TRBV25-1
TGTGCCAGCAGTCAATGGGGACAGAGAGCTGGGGCCAACGTCCTGACTTTC
CASSQWGQRAGANVLTF
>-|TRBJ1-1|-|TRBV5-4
TGTGCCAGCAGCCCAAGGACAGCGACCGCTGAAGCTTTCTTT
CASSPRTATAEAFF
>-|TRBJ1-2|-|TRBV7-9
TGTGCCAGCAGCCCGATATTGACACTTAACTATGGCTACACCTTC
CASSPILTLNYGYTF
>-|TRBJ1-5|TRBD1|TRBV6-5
TGTGCCAGCAGCCCAACAGGGGTGGATCAGCCCCAGCATTTT
CASSPTGVDQPQHF
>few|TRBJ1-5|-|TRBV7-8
TGTGCCAGCAGCTTGAGAAGCAATCAGCCCCAGCATTTT
CASSLRSNQPQHF
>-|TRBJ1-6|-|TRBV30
TGTGCCTGGAGTACCACGACAACCTATAATTCACCCCTCCACTTT
CAWSTTTTYNSPLHF
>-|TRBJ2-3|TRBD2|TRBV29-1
TGCAGCGCTGCCGTTATAGGACTAGCGGGGGGCACAGATACGCAGTATTTT
CSAAVIGLAGGTDTQYF
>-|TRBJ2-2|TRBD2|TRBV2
TGTGCCAGCAGTCGGGAGGGGTTGAACACCGGGGAGCTGTTTTTT
CASSREGLNTGELFF
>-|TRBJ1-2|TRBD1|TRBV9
TGTGCCAGCAGCGCCCTGACAGGGGGCATCGGCTACACCTTC
CASSALTGGIGYTF
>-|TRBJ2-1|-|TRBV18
TGTGCCAGCTCACTAACACTAGGCCAGCAGTTCTTC
CASSLTLGQQFF
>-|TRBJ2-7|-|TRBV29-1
TGCAGCGTTGAATTCCGGGACGAGCAGTACTTC
CSVEFRDEQYF
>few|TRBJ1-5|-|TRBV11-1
TGTGCCAGCAGCTTAGAGGGGGATCAGCCCCAGCATTTT
CASSLEGDQPQHF
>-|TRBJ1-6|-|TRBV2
TGTGCCAGCAGTGAATCCCCACCGGGATCACCCCTCCACTTT
CASSESPPGSPLHF
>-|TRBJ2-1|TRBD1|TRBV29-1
TGCAGCGAGAGCCCAGGGGGCAACTATGAGCAGTTCTTC
CSESPGGNYEQFF
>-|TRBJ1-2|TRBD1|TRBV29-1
TGCAGCGGACAGGGGGAGGCCTATGGCTACACCTTC
CSGQGEAYGYTF
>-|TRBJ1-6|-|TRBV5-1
TGCGCCAGCAGCTTGGGGGGTCCAGGGAATTCACCCCTCCACTTT
CASSLGGPGNSPLHF
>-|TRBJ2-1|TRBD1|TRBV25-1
TGTGCCAGCAGTGAGAGCAGGGGGCAAAATGAGCAGTTCTTC
CASSESRGQNEQFF
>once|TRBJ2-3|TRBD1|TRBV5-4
TGTGCCAGCAGCTTAAAGACAGGGGGCACAGATACGCAGTATTTT
CASSLKTGGTDTQYF
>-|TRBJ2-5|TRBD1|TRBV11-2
TGTGCCAGCAGCTCGGACAGGGGTGAGACCCAGTACTTC
CASSSDRGETQYF
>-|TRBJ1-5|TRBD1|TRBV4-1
TGCGCCAGCAGCCAAGATGGCAGGGGGAGAAATCAGCCCCAGCATTTT
CASSQDGRGRNQPQHF
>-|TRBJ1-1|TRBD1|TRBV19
TGTGCCAGCGGACAGGGATACACTGAAGCTTTCTTT
CASGQGYTEAFF
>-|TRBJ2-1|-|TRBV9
TGTGCCAGCAGCGTAGGACTTAGGAATGAGCAGTTCTTC
CASSVGLRNEQFF
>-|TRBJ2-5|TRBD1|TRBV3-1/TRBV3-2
TGTGCCAGCACCTCCCGAGGGGGCGGAGAAGAGACCCAGTACTTC
CASTSRGGGEETQYF
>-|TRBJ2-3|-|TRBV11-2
TGTGCCAGCGGCCGACAGAACCCTAGCACAGATACGCAGTATTTT
CASGRQNPSTDTQYF
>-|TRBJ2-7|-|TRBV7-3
TGTGCCAGCAGCAAAGGACATTCCTACGAGCAGTACTTC
CASSKGHSYEQYF
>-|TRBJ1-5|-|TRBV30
TGTGCCTGGGCCCACAGCCCCAATCAGCCCCAGCATTTT
CAWAHSPNQPQHF
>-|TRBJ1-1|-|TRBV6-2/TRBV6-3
TGTGCCAGCAGCAACAGGGTAGGAGAAGCTTTCTTT
CASSNRVGEAFF
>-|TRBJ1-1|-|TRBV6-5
TGTGCCAGCAGTTCCGGACAGACCATGAACACTGAAGCTTTCTTT
CASSSGQTMNTEAFF
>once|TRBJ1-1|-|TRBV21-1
TGTGCCAGCAGGGTCCCGGGACAGGGACTGAACACTGAAGCTTTCTTT
CASRVPGQGLNTEAFF
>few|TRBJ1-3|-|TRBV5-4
TGTGCCAGCAGCTTGGCCGGCGCGGCCTCTGGAAACACCATATATTTT
CASSLAGAASGNTIYF
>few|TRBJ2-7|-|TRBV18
TGTGCCAGCTCACCGTCAACCCCGGGTGCCGGCGAGCAGTACTTC
CASSPSTPGAGEQYF
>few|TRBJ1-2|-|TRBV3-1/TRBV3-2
TGTGCCAGCAGCCCGGGACACGGGACAGGCTACACCTTC
CASSPGHGTGYTF
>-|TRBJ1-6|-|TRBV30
TGTGCCTGGGGACACCATAATTCACCCCTCCACTTT
CAWGHHNSPLHF
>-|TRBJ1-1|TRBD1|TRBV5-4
TGTGCCAGCAGCTGGGGACAGCTAAACACTGAAGCTTTCTTT
CASSWGQLNTEAFF
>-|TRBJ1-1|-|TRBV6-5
TGTGCCAGCAGACAGGGTTACAACACTGAAGCTTTCTTT
CASRQGYNTEAFF
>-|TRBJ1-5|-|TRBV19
TGTGCCAGTAATACCGGGACTCATAGCAATCAGCCCCAGCATTTT
CASNTGTHSNQPQHF
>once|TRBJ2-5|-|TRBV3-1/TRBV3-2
TGTGCCAGCAGCCCGGCTAGGGGTTCACAAGAGACCCAGTACTTC
CASSPARGSQETQYF
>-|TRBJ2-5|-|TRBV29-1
TGCAGCGTTGGGAGCAACCAAGAGACCCAGTACTTC
CSVGSNQETQYF
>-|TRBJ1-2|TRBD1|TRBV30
TGTGCCTGGAGCGGGACAGGGAATTATGGCTACACCTTC
CAWSGTGNYGYTF
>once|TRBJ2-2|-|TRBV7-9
TGTGCCAGCAGCTTAGTAACAGGACCCTCAACCGGGGAGCTGTTTTTT
CASSLVTGPSTGELFF
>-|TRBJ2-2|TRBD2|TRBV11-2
TGTGCCAGCAGCTTCGGAGGGATGGCGGGGGGGCTGTTTTTT
CASSFGGMAGGLFF
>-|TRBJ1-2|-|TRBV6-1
TGTGCCAGCAGTGAAAGGGGCAGTCAATCTGGCTACACCTTC
CASSERGSQSGYTF
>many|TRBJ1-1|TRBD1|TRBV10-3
TGTGCCGCGTATCCGGGACAGGGCGGCACTGAAGCTTTCTTT
CAAYPGQGGTEAFF
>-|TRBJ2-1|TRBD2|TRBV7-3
TGTGCCAGCAGCTCGTCGACTAGCGGGAGGAATGAGCAGTTCTTC
CASSSSTSGRNEQFF
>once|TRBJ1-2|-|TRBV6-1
TGTGCCAGCAGTGAAACCGCAGGGGCTGCCGGCTACACCTTC
CASSETAGAAGYTF
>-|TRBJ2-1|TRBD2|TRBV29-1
TGCAGCGTTGTTAGCGGGGGGGCTAGCTCCTACAATGAGCAGTTCTTC
CSVVSGGASSYNEQFF
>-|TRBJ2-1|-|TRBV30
TGTGCCTGGAGGGCGTCAGGGAAGGTCTATGAGCAGTTCTTC
CAWRASGKVYEQFF
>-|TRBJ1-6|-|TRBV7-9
TGTGCCAGCAGCCCGATAGGGGGGGGGAACGGGGCTTCACCCCTCCACTTT
CASSPIGGGNGASPLHF